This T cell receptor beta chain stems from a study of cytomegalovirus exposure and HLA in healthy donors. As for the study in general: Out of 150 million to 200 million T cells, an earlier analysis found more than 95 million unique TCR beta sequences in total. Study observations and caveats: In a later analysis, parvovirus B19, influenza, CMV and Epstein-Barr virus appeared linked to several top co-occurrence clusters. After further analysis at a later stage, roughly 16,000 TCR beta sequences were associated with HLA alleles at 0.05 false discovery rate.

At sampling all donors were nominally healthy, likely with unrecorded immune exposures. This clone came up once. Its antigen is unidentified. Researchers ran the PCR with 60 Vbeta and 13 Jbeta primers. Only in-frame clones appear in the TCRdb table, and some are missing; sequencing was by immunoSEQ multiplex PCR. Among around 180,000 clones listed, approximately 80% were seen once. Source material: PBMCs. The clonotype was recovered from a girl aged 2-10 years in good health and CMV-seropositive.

The CDR3, as DNA: TGTGCCAGCAGCCCGACTAGCGGGAGTCAGGGTGAGCAGTTCTTC. As protein: CASSPTSGSQGEQFF. The chain uses TRBV11-2 and TRBJ2-1; TRBD2 agrees at 12 bases. The CDR3 has 15 residues. Trimming at V came to 5 bases and at J to 9 bases, leaving 8 bases not matched to a gene. Germline assignment: CDR1 SGHAT and CDR2 FQNNGV.